This is a list of T cell receptor beta chains from one sample in a study of blood T cells in healthy people across ages. In TCRdb, the 5' RACE reads were re-called with MiXCR into one record per CDR3 protein. The table shows about 1.4 million distinct CDR3 sequences, with almost 60% occurring only once. The specimen was blood. These receptors were taken from a man aged 18 to 29 in good health. CDR3s include the opening cysteine and the closing phenylalanine or tryptophan. A D gene is named only where the DNA matches it firmly. Not every row has a clone size; where given, it reads once, few, many or a size class.

TRBJ2-1 14 TRBV27 - - TGTGCCAGCAGTGTACAGGGAGTCAACAATGGGCAGTTCTTC CASSVQGVNNGQFF
TRBJ1-1 16 TRBV5-1 - - TGCGCCAGCAGCTTGGCCTTTGGGGAACTGAACACTGAAGCTTTCTTT CASSLAFGELNTEAFF
TRBJ2-1 10 TRBV29-1 - - TGCAGCGTTGAACAGGGCGAGCAGTTCTTC CSVEQGEQFF
TRBJ2-1 11 TRBV20-1 - - TGCAGTGTTGGACTCTTCAATGAGCAGTTCTTC CSVGLFNEQFF
TRBJ2-7 14 TRBV4-1 few TRBD1 TGCGCCAGCAGCCCTGTTGGACAGGGCTACGAGCAGTACTTC CASSPVGQGYEQYF
TRBJ2-7 15 TRBV27 - - TGTGCCAGCAGTCAAATCGGACAGCAGACCTACGAGCAGTACTTC CASSQIGQQTYEQYF
TRBJ2-4 13 TRBV20-1 few - TGCAGTGCTAGGTCTATAGCCAAAAACATTCAGTACTTC CSARSIAKNIQYF
TRBJ1-2 13 TRBV6-2/TRBV6-3 - - TGTGCCAGCCTCGGCACAATTAACTATGGCTACACCTTC CASLGTINYGYTF
TRBJ2-1 13 TRBV6-5 - - TGTGCCAGCAGTTACTCGTGGGTGGATGAGCAGTTCTTC CASSYSWVDEQFF
TRBJ2-3 17 TRBV9 - - TGTGCCAGCAGCGTAGTGGGGGGGGGGCCTGGCACAGATACGCAGTATTTT CASSVVGGGPGTDTQYF
TRBJ2-3 15 TRBV4-1 - - TGCGCCAGCAGCCCCCTTGCTGGAGCGGTAGATACGCAGTATTTT CASSPLAGAVDTQYF
TRBJ2-1 17 TRBV12-3/TRBV12-4 - TRBD2 TGTGCCAGCAGTTACAACAGACTAGCGGAGGCGTACAATGAGCAGTTCTTC CASSYNRLAEAYNEQFF
TRBJ1-6 15 TRBV7-2 - - TGTGCCAGCAGCTTAGCGACATCGTATAATTCACCCCTCCACTTT CASSLATSYNSPLHF
TRBJ2-6 19 TRBV4-2 few TRBD1 TGTGCCAGCAGCCAAGTTAAGGGGGCGCGTGTCGCTGGGGCCAACGTCCTGACTTTC CASSQVKGARVAGANVLTF
TRBJ1-6 16 TRBV5-1 - TRBD1 TGCGCCAGCAGCCCAGGGCCGGGACAGGACCGATCACCCCTCCACTTT CASSPGPGQDRSPLHF
TRBJ2-5 14 TRBV2 - TRBD1 TGTGCCAGCAGTGAGCCCAGGGGGCAGGAGACCCAGTACTTC CASSEPRGQETQYF
TRBJ1-1 13 TRBV7-6 - - TGTGCCAGCAGCTTAGATCTTTCCCCAACGGCTTTCTTT CASSLDLSPTAFF
TRBJ1-1 13 TRBV4-1 - - TGCGCCAGCAGGACACCTCAGAACACTGAAGCTTTCTTT CASRTPQNTEAFF
TRBJ2-7 14 TRBV7-6 - TRBD1 TGTGCCAGCAGCTCCAACAGGGGGCTCTATGAGCAGTACTTC CASSSNRGLYEQYF
TRBJ2-1 14 TRBV10-3 few TRBD1 TGTGCCATCAGGACCGGGACAGGTGACAATGAGCAGTTCTTC CAIRTGTGDNEQFF
TRBJ2-1 17 TRBV5-1 - - TGCGCCAGCAGCTTGTGGGGGTTGGCGGGTCTAGACAATGAGCAGTTCTTC CASSLWGLAGLDNEQFF
TRBJ2-5 16 TRBV27 - TRBD1 TGTACCAGCAGTTATATACTGACAGGGGGTAAAGAGACCCAGTACTTC CTSSYILTGGKETQYF
TRBJ2-7 14 TRBV28 - - TGTGCCAGCAGACTAGCCCCATACTCCTACGAGCAGTACTTC CASRLAPYSYEQYF
TRBJ2-1 15 TRBV5-1 - - TGCGCCAGCAGCTTGGACGGGAGACCCTACAATGAGCAGTTCTTC CASSLDGRPYNEQFF